Given below is one T cell receptor (beta chain) in context. The antigen is not known. The data stem from a study of OX40 agonist ivuxolimab in advanced cancers. As for the study in general: Hepatocellular carcinoma, melanoma, renal cell or head and neck cancer affected the dose-escalation patients. Two cutaneous melanoma patients and one hepatocellular carcinoma patient, three in all, had partial responses. Study-level results: The authors did not determine the antigen specificity of the expanded peripheral T cells.

Libraries were prepared by immunoSEQ multiplex PCR; TCRdb keeps only in-frame clonotypes and omits some of them. The sample lists under 50,000 clones, 86% occurring once. Peripheral blood came from all dose cohorts at three timepoints. V trimming: 3 bases; J trimming: 4 bases; junction bases outside the gene matches: 3. The CDR3 is made up of 16 amino acids. CDR1 is SGDLS and CDR2 is YYNGEE in the germline V gene. This material consisted of CD4+ or CD8+ T cells sorted from blood, taken in a trial of the OX40 agonist ivuxolimab. This chain connects TRBV9 to TRBJ2-2; TRBD2 matches at 13 bases. This receptor was obtained from an adult with an advanced solid tumor such as melanoma, head and neck, liver or kidney cancer. The CDR3 protein is CASSELAGGPTGELFF. CDR3 bases: TGTGCCAGCAGCGAACTAGCGGGAGGGCCCACCGGGGAGCTGTTTTTT. The whole variable domain, remainder taken from reference TRBV9 and TRBJ2-2, is DSGVTQTPKHLITATGQRVTLRCSPRSGDLSVYWYQQSLDQGLQFLIQYYNGEERAKGNILERFSAQQFPDLHSELNLSSLELGDSALYFCASSELAGGPTGELFFGEGSRLTVL.